This T cell receptor beta chain derives from a study of technical replicates of blood from a handful of donors. The CDR3 is 16 amino acids. V was shortened by 4 bases and J by 1 base, with 15 bases between the two germline ends. The germline V gene has CDR1 SGHNT and CDR2 YYREEE (reference sequence). The data were produced by immunoSEQ multiplex PCR, yet TCRdb's version contains in-frame clones alone and is incomplete. The table lists 60,000 to 90,000 clones, around 97% of them singletons. This receptor was identified in a human donor in good health. The chain has TRBV5-4 and TRBJ1-3, with D unresolved. Source material: T cells isolated from PBMCs. As DNA, the CDR3 is TGTGCCAGCAGCCCGGGATCGAGCGTATCTGGAAACACCATATATTTT. It is translated as CASSPGSSVSGNTIYF. The full variable domain, completed using reference TRBV5-4 and TRBJ1-3, is ETGVTQSPTHLIKTRGQQVTLRCSSQSGHNTVSWYQQALGQGPQFIFQYYREEENGRGNFPPRFSGLQFPNYSSELNVNALELDDSALYLCASSPGSSVSGNTIYFGEGSWLTVV.